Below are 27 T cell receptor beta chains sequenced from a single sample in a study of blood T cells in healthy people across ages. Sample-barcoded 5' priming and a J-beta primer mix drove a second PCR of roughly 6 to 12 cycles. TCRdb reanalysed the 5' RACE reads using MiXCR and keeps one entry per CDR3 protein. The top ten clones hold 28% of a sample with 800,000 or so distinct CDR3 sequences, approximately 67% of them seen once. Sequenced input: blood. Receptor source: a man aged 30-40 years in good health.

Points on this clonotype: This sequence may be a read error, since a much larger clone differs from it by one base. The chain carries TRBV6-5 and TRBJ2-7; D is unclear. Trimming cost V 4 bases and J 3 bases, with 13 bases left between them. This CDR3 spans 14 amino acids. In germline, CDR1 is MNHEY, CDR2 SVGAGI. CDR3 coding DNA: TGTGCCAGCAGTTGCTCAGTCACCAACTACGAGCAGTACTTC. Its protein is CASSCSVTNYEQYF.

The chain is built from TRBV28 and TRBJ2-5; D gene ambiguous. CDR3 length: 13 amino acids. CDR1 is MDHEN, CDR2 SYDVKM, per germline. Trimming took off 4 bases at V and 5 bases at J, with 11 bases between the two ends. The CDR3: CASSWYRAETQYF. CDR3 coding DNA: TGTGCCAGCAGTTGGTACAGAGCCGAGACCCAGTACTTC.

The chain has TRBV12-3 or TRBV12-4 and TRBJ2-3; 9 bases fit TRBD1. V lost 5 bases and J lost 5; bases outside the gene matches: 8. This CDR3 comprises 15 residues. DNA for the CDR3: TGTGCCAGCAGTCCATTGACAGGGGGGGGAGATACGCAGTATTTT. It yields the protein CASSPLTGGGDTQYF.

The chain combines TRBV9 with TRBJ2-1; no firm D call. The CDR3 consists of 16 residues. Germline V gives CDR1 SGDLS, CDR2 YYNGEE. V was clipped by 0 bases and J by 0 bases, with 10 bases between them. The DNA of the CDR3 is TGTGCCAGCAGCGTAGAGGAAACCATCTCCTACAATGAGCAGTTCTTC. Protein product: CASSVEETISYNEQFF.

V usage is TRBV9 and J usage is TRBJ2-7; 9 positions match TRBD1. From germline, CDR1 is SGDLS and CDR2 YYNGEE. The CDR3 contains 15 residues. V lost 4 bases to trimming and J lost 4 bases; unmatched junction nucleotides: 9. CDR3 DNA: TGTGCCAGCAGCCCCGGCGGGACAGGGTTGTACGAGCAGTACTTC. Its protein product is CASSPGGTGLYEQYF.

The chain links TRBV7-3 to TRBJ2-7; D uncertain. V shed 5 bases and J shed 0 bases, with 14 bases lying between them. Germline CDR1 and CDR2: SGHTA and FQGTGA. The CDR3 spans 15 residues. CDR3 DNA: TGTGCCAGCAGCCCCCAGTCTGGGCGCTCCTACGAGCAGTACTTC. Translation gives CASSPQSGRSYEQYF. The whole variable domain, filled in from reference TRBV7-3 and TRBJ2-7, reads GAGVSQTPSNKVTEKGKYVELRCDPISGHTALYWYRQSLGQGPEFLIYFQGTGAADDSGLPNDRFFAVRPEGSVSTLKIQRTERGDSAVYLCASSPQSGRSYEQYFGPGTRLTVT.

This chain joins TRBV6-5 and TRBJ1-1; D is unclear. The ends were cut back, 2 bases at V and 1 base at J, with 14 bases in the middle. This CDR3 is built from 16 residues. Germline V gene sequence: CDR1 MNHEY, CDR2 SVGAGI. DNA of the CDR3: TGTGCCAGCAGTTACGCCGTCCGGGCTCGGAACACTGAAGCTTTCTTT. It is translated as CASSYAVRARNTEAFF.

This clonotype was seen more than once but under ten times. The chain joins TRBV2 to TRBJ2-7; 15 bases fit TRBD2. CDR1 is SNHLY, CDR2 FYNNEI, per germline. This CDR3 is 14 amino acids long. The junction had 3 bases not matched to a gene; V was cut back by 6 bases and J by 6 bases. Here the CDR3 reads CASRGLAGGVEQYF. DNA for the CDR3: TGTGCCAGCAGGGGACTAGCGGGAGGAGTCGAGCAGTACTTC.

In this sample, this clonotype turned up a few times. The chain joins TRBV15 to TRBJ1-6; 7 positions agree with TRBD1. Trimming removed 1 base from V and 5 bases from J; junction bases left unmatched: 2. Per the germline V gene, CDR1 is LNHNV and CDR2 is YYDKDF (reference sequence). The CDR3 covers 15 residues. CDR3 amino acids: CATSRGGTDNSPLHF. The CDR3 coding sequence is TGTGCCACCAGCAGAGGCGGGACAGATAATTCACCCCTCCACTTT.

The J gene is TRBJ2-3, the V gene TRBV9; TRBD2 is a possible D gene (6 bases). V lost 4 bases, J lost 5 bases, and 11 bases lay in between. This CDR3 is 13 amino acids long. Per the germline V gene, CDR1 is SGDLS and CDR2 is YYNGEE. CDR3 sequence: CASSLATGDTQYF. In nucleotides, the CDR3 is TGTGCCAGCAGCCTAGCGACCGGAGATACGCAGTATTTT.

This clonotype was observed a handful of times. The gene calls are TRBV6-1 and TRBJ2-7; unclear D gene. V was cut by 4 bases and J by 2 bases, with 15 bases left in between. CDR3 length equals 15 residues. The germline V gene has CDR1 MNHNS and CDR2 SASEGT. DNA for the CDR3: TGTGCCAGCAGTGTGGGTAACCGGGCCCCCTACGAGCAGTACTTC. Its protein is CASSVGNRAPYEQYF.

The CDR3 nucleotides are TGTGCCAGCAGCGTAGGTGGTAGCGGGGGGCAAGAGACCCAGTACTTC. Translated, it gives CASSVGGSGGQETQYF. This sequence joins TRBV9 and TRBJ2-5; TRBD2 matches at 10 bases. Looked up from germline, CDR1 is SGDLS and CDR2 is YYNGEE. V gave up 0 bases and J gave up 2 bases; unmatched junction bases: 4. The CDR3 runs 16 residues. Supplemented by reference TRBV9 and TRBJ2-5, the full variable domain reads DSGVTQTPKHLITATGQRVTLRCSPRSGDLSVYWYQQSLDQGLQFLIQYYNGEERAKGNILERFSAQQFPDLHSELNLSSLELGDSALYFCASSVGGSGGQETQYFGPGTRLLVL.

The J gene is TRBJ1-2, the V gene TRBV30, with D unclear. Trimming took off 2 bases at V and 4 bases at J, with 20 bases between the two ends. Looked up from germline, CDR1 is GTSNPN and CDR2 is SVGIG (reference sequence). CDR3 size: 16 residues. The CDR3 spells CAWSFRGPLDGYGYTF. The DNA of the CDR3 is TGTGCCTGGAGTTTTAGAGGGCCTCTCGACGGCTATGGCTACACCTTC.

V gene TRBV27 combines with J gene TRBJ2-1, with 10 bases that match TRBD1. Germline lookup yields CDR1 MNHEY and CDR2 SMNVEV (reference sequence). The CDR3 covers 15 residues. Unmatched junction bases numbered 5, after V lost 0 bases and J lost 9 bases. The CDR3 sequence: CASSLSTGGIGEQFF. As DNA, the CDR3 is TGTGCCAGCAGTTTATCGACAGGGGGCATCGGTGAGCAGTTCTTC.

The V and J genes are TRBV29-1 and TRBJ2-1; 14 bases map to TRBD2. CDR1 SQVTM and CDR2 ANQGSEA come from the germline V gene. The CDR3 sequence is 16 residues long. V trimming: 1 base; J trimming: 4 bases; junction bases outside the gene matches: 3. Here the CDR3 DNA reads TGCAGCGTTGAAGCGACTAGCGGGGGGGGATACAATGAGCAGTTCTTC. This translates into CSVEATSGGGYNEQFF.

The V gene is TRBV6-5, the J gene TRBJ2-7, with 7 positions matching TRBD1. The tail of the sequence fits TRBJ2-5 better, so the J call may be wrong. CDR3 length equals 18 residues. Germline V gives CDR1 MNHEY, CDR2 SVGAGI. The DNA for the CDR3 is TGTGCCAGCAGTTACTCCAGCCAGGGGGAGATCATCGGAAAGACCCAGTACTTC. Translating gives CASSYSSQGEIIGKTQYF.

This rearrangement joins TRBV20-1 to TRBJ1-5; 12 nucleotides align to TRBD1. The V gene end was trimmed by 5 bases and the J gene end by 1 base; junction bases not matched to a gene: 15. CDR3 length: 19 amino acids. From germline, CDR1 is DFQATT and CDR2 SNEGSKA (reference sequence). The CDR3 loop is CSAARDGTGGDLSNQPQHF. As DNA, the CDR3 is TGCAGTGCTGCGCGGGATGGGACAGGGGGCGACCTAAGCAATCAGCCCCAGCATTTT.

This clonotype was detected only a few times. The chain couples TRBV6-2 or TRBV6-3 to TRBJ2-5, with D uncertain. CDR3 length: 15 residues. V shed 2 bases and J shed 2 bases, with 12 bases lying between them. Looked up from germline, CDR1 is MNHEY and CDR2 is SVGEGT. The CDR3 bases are TGTGCCAGCAGTTACGTCGGCAGAGAACAAGAGACCCAGTACTTC. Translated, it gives CASSYVGREQETQYF.

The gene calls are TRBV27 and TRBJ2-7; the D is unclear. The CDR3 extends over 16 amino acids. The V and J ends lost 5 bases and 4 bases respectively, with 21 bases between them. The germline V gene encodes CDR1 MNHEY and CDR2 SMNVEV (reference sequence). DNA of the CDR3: TGTGCCAGCAGTATCGGGCCCTGGAACGGCCAATACGAGCAGTACTTC. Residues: CASSIGPWNGQYEQYF.

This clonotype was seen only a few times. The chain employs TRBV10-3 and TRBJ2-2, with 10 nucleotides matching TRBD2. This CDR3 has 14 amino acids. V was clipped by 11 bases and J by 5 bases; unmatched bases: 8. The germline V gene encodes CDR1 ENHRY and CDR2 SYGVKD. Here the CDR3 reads CAYSPAGGTGELFF. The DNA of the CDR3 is TGTGCCTATAGCCCAGCGGGGGGGACCGGGGAGCTGTTTTTT.

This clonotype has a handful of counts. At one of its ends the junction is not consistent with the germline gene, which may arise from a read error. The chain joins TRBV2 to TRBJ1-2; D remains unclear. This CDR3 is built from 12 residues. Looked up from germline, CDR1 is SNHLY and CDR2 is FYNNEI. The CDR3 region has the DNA TGTGCCAGCAGCGAAGCCACCTATGGCTACACCTTC. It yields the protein CASSEATYGYTF.

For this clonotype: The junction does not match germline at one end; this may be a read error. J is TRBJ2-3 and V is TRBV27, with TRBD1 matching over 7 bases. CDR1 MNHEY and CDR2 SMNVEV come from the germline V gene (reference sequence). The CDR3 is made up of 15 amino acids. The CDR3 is CACSNHRGSTDTQYF. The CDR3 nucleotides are TGTGCCTGCAGTAATCACAGGGGCTCCACAGATACGCAGTATTTT.

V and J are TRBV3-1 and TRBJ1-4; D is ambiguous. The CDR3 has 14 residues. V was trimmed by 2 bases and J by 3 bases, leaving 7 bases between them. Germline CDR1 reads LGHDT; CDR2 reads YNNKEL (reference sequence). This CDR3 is CASSQFGANEKLFF. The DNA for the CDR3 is TGTGCCAGCAGCCAATTCGGGGCTAATGAAAAACTGTTTTTT. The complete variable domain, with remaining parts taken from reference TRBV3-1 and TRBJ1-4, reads DTAVSQTPKYLVTQMGNDKSIKCEQNLGHDTMYWYKQDSKKFLKIMFSYNNKELIINETVPNRFSPKSPDKAHLNLHINSLELGDSAVYFCASSQFGANEKLFFGSGTQLSVL.

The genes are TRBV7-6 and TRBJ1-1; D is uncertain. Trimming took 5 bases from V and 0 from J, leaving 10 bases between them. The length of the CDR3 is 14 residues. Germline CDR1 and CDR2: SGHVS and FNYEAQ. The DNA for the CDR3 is TGTGCCAGCAGCAGGGCGGGGATGAACACTGAAGCTTTCTTT. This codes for CASSRAGMNTEAFF.

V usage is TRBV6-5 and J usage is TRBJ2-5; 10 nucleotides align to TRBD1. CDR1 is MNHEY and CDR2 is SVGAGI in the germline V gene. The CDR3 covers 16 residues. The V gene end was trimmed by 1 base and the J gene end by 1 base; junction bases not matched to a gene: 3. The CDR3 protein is CASSYWDRGGQETQYF. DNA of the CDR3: TGTGCCAGCAGTTACTGGGACAGGGGAGGCCAAGAGACCCAGTACTTC.

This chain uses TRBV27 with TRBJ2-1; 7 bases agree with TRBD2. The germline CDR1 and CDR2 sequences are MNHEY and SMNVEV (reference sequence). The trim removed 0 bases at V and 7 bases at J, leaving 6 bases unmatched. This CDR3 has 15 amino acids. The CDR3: CASSLSPPGGNEQFF. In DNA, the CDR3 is TGTGCCAGCAGTTTATCCCCGCCGGGGGGAAATGAGCAGTTCTTC.

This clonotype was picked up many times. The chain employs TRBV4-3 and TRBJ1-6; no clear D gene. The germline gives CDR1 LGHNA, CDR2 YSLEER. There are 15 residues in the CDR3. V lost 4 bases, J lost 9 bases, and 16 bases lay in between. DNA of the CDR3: TGCGCCAGCAGCCCAGAAGAAGGCGGTTCTTCACCCCTCCACTTT. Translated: CASSPEEGGSSPLHF.